The entry that follows covers one TCR beta chain sequence. Its specificity is not known. In the sorted-subset replicate PCRs, about 190 ng DNA, roughly 30,000 T cell genomes, was used. TCRdb's copy holds only in-frame clones and misses some; the assay was immunoSEQ multiplex PCR. The table shows around 690,000 clones, with 90% occurring only once. This CDR3 has 13 residues. Germline V gives CDR1 SGHVS, CDR2 FNYEAQ. V was trimmed by 5 bases and J by 1 base, leaving 8 bases between them. These data belong to a study of shared clonotypes between healthy human individuals. Study-level results: Clonotypes shared by all four donors outscored non-shared clonotypes in generation probability.

The receptor comes from a man aged 18 to 30 in good health. Some clones in this sample may be carry-over from other donors' samples. This sequence joins TRBV7-6 and TRBJ1-1; no clear D gene. The sequenced material came from memory CD8+ T cells from PBMCs. Described subset: CD45RO+ cells pooled with CCR7-negative TemRA cells. CDR3 bases: TGTGCCAGCAGCCGGTTGACGAACACTGAAGCTTTCTTT. It translates to CASSRLTNTEAFF.